This T cell receptor (beta chain) was recovered during a study of shared clonotypes between healthy human individuals. Trimming removed 6 bases at V and 1 base at J, with 15 bases between. Per germline, CDR1 ENHRY and CDR2 SYGVKD. CDR3 length equals 15 residues. Data came from immunoSEQ multiplex PCR; TCRdb stores just in-frame clones and leaves some out. Here the sample spans 2 million to 2.5 million clones, approximately 95% being singletons. The sequence was obtained from a young man in good health. V gene TRBV10-3 combines with J gene TRBJ1-1; D is perhaps TRBD1 (6 bases). Sequencing was performed on naive CD4+ T cells sorted from blood. The subset: CD45RA+ positively selected. In DNA, the CDR3 is TGTGCCATCAGCGACAGGTCCCCCTCGAACACTGAAGCTTTCTTT. Its protein product is CAISDRSPSNTEAFF.